This entry concerns a single TCR beta chain. Antigen: not known. The sample is drawn from a study of vaccination effects on CD4 cells after COVID-19. This CDR3 has 15 amino acids. Between the trimmed V and J ends, which lost 7 bases and 4 bases, there was a span of 19 bases. Germline V gives CDR1 MDHEN, CDR2 SYDVKM. An approximately 10-day culture period preceded the isolation of CD4+ T cells. Participants completed two doses of the BNT162b2 or mRNA-1273 vaccine. Recipients of the vaccine had no prior SARS-CoV-2 infection and negative nucleocapsid antibodies. The assay was immunoSEQ multiplex PCR, and TCRdb's table has in-frame clones only and misses some. The sample has 66,000 or so clones, around two thirds seen once; the top ten hold roughly 2%.

This rearrangement joins TRBV28 to TRBJ1-1, with D possibly matching TRBD1 (6 bases). The clonotype comes from a human donor who received a COVID-19 vaccine. Sequenced here: CD4+ T cells from PBMCs cultured without peptide, sampled after COVID-19 vaccination. CDR3: CASIPATGSGTEAFF. CDR3 nucleotides: TGTGCCAGCATTCCGGCTACAGGGTCTGGCACTGAAGCTTTCTTT.